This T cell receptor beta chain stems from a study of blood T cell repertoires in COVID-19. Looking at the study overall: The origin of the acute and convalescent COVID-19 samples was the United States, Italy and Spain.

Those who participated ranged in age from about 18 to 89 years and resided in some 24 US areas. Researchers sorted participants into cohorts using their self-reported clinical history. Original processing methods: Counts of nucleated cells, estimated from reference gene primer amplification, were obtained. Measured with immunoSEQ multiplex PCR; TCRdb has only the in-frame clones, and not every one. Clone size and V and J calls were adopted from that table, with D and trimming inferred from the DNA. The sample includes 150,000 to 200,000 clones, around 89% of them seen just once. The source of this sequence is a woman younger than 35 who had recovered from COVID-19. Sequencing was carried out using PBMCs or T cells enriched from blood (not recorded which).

CDR3: CSAREGVVGPEAFF. DNA of the CDR3: TGCAGCGCCCGGGAGGGGGTAGTCGGTCCTGAAGCTTTCTTT. The chain couples TRBV29-1 to TRBJ1-1; tentatively, D is TRBD1 (6 bases). Looked up from germline, CDR1 is SQVTM and CDR2 is ANQGSEA. V lost 7 bases and J lost 6, with 21 bases in between. This CDR3 is built from 14 residues.